Below are 21 T cell receptor beta chains sequenced from a single sample in a study of OX40 agonist ivuxolimab in advanced cancers. Data came from immunoSEQ multiplex PCR; TCRdb stores just in-frame clones and leaves some out. The data show 35,000 to 45,000 clones, with around 91% seen just once and about 4.3% held by the top ten. The source material was CD4+ or CD8+ T cells sorted from blood, sampled in a trial of the OX40 agonist ivuxolimab. The receptors come from an adult with an advanced solid tumor such as melanoma, head and neck, liver or kidney cancer.

This chain joins TRBV18 and TRBJ2-1; 7 bases line up with TRBD1. This CDR3 spans 14 amino acids. V dropped 5 bases and J dropped 3; count of bases not matched to a gene: 4. Germline CDR1 reads KGHSH; CDR2 reads LQKENI. The CDR3 DNA reads as TGTGCCAGCTCAGGACGGACAGGCTACAATGAGCAGTTCTTC. Amino acids: CASSGRTGYNEQFF.

V is TRBV7-2 and J is TRBJ2-3; D remains ambiguous. V was shortened by 1 base and J by 4 bases, with 6 bases between the two germline ends. The CDR3 is made up of 13 amino acids. CDR1 and CDR2 (germline): SGHTA, FQGNSA. The CDR3 region has the DNA TGTGCCAGCAGCTTAGATCACGCAGATACGCAGTATTTT. Translating it yields CASSLDHADTQYF. The full variable domain, with the rest looked up from reference TRBV7-2 and TRBJ2-3, is GAGVSQSPSNKVTEKGKDVELRCDPISGHTALYWYRQSLGQGLEFLIYFQGNSAPDKSGLPSDRFSAERTGGSVSTLTIQRTQQEDSAVYLCASSLDHADTQYFGPGTRLTVL.

The chain is built from TRBV4-2 and TRBJ1-3; TRBD1 is a possible D gene (5 bases). The CDR3 loop spans 16 amino acids. The germline V gene has CDR1 LGHNA and CDR2 YNFKEQ. V lost 8 bases and J lost 0, with 17 bases in between. CDR3 protein: CASAEGRQSSGNTIYF. In DNA, the CDR3 is TGTGCCAGCGCCGAGGGTCGACAGAGCTCTGGAAACACCATATATTTT.

The V gene is TRBV19, the J gene TRBJ1-1; 10 positions agree with TRBD1. The germline CDR1 and CDR2 sequences are LNHDA and SQIVND (reference sequence). The CDR3 has 15 amino acids. Trimming removed 7 bases from V and 6 bases from J; junction bases left unmatched: 11. This CDR3 is CASTTSDRGLSEAFF. The CDR3 nucleotides read TGTGCCAGTACCACCTCGGACAGGGGGTTATCTGAAGCTTTCTTT.

This rearrangement joins TRBV5-1 to TRBJ2-1; D call uncertain. V was cut by 3 bases and J by 2 bases, with 15 bases left in between. The CDR3 length is 16 residues. Germline-derived CDR1 and CDR2 are SGHRS and YFSETQ. The CDR3 DNA follows: TGCGCCAGCAGCTCCGCCCCGACTGGGGCCTACAATGAGCAGTTCTTC. This sequence encodes CASSSAPTGAYNEQFF.

The CDR3 DNA is TGCGCCAGCAGCCGGGGGAGCTCCTATAATTCACCCCTCCACTTT. As protein: CASSRGSSYNSPLHF. The J gene is TRBJ1-6, the V gene TRBV4-1; weak D call: TRBD1 (5 bases). CDR3 size: 15 residues. The germline V and J ends were trimmed by 4 bases and 0 bases, with 7 bases remaining between them. Germline CDR1 and CDR2: MGHRA and YSYEKL.

This clone was detected only once. This rearrangement joins TRBV11-2 to TRBJ2-5, with TRBD1 identical over 9 bases. Germline V gene data show CDR1 as SGHAT and CDR2 as FQNNGV. With 5 bases clipped from V and 4 bases from J, the junction kept 8 bases outside the gene matches. This CDR3 contains 15 residues. The CDR3 here is CASSVGTGFIETQYF. CDR3 DNA sequence: TGTGCCAGCAGCGTCGGGACAGGGTTCATAGAGACCCAGTACTTC.

As for this clone: Different DNA sequences within this sample yield the same CDR3. V and J are TRBV18 and TRBJ2-7, with TRBD1 identical over 8 bases. Germline CDR1 reads KGHSH; CDR2 reads LQKENI. Germline trimming cut 3 bases from V and 5 bases from J; bases unmatched to any gene: 9. The CDR3 runs 15 residues. CDR3 residues: CASSPTGQETHEQYF. DNA of the CDR3: TGTGCCAGCTCACCTACGGGACAGGAGACACACGAGCAGTACTTC.

The genes are TRBV10-1 and TRBJ2-3; maybe TRBD2 (5 bases). The CDR3 consists of 13 residues. Germline CDR1 and CDR2: WNHNN and SYGVQD (reference sequence). Trimming pared 3 bases from V and 3 bases from J, leaving 7 bases between. CDR3 residues: CASSEGGTDTQYF. The CDR3 bases are TGCGCCAGCAGTGAAGGAGGAACAGATACGCAGTATTTT.

This clone was seen just once. The rearrangement joins TRBV9 to TRBJ2-5, with 8 bases matching TRBD1. The V and J ends lost 4 bases and 5 bases, in that order; junction bases with no gene match: 10. The CDR3 length is 15 residues. In germline, CDR1 is SGDLS, CDR2 YYNGEE. CDR3 nucleotide sequence: TGTGCCAGCAGCCCCCGGGACAGGCCCCGGGAGACCCAGTACTTC. The encoded protein is CASSPRDRPRETQYF.

V and J are TRBV28 and TRBJ1-3; D is uncertain. The germline V gene encodes CDR1 MDHEN and CDR2 SYDVKM. The ends were cut back, 7 bases at V and 0 bases at J, with 13 bases in the middle. This CDR3 region has 15 residues. As DNA, the CDR3 is TGTGCCAGCAAAGGCGACGGTCCCTCTGGAAACACCATATATTTT. Protein: CASKGDGPSGNTIYF.

V is TRBV5-1 and J is TRBJ1-5, with a possible D match to TRBD1 (5 bases). This CDR3 comprises 15 residues. The V gene lost 4 bases and the J gene lost 2 bases, with 13 bases spanning the gap. Germline assignment: CDR1 SGHRS and CDR2 YFSETQ. The CDR3, as DNA: TGCGCCAGCAGCCCGCTAGGGGATGGCAATCAGCCCCAGCATTTT. This encodes CASSPLGDGNQPQHF. The variable domain in full, with the rest retrieved from reference TRBV5-1 and TRBJ1-5, is KAGVTQTPRYLIKTRGQQVTLSCSPISGHRSVSWYQQTPGQGLQFLFEYFSETQRNKGNFPGRFSGRQFSNSRSEMNVSTLELGDSALYLCASSPLGDGNQPQHFGDGTRLSIL.

The genes are TRBV4-1 and TRBJ1-1; D is perhaps TRBD1 (6 bases). The CDR3 runs to 16 residues. The germline V gene encodes CDR1 MGHRA and CDR2 YSYEKL. V was clipped by 4 bases and J by 7 bases, with 22 bases between them. Written as DNA, the CDR3 is TGCGCCAGCAGCCTTCAAGCTAGGGGGGCCCAGTATGAAGCTTTCTTT. Its translation is CASSLQARGAQYEAFF.

The rearrangement uses TRBV10-1 and TRBJ2-3; D perhaps matches TRBD2 (6 bases). CDR1 and CDR2 from the germline V gene are WNHNN and SYGVQD (reference sequence). CDR3 length equals 15 residues. Deletions cut 4 bases from V and 0 bases from J, with 11 bases between. The CDR3 sequence: CASSVSGASTDTQYF. The CDR3 region has the DNA TGCGCCAGCAGTGTTAGCGGAGCTAGCACAGATACGCAGTATTTT.

This clone was seen a handful of times. This chain joins TRBV10-3 and TRBJ2-7; no firm D call. The V gene lost 0 bases and the J gene lost 3 bases, with 6 bases spanning the gap. The germline gives CDR1 ENHRY, CDR2 SYGVKD. The CDR3 sequence is 13 residues long. The CDR3 coding sequence is TGTGCCATCAGTGAGTCGATTGACTACGAGCAGTACTTC. This sequence encodes CAISESIDYEQYF.

The chain employs TRBV29-1 and TRBJ2-7, with D perhaps matching TRBD1 (6 bases). Trimming removed 5 bases from V and 6 bases from J, with 11 bases in between. The CDR3 sequence is 11 residues long. Germline assignment: CDR1 SQVTM and CDR2 ANQGSEA. The CDR3 DNA reads as TGCAGCGTTAACAGGGCGGGCGAGCAGTACTTC. It yields the protein CSVNRAGEQYF.

This clone came up a few times. The genes are TRBV5-1 and TRBJ1-2, with D possibly matching TRBD1 (6 bases). V lost 4 bases to trimming and J lost 4 bases, with 11 bases between them. Germline CDR1 SGHRS, CDR2 YFSETQ. The CDR3 contains 13 residues. The CDR3 DNA is TGCGCCAGCAGCACTGGACAGACCTATGGCTACACCTTC. The encoded protein is CASSTGQTYGYTF.

This clone showed up just once. This sequence joins TRBV2 and TRBJ1-2; 8 nucleotides agree with TRBD1. Germline CDR1 reads SNHLY; CDR2 reads FYNNEI. The trim removed 5 bases at V and 4 bases at J, leaving 9 bases unmatched. This CDR3 is built from 15 residues. The CDR3 DNA reads TGTGCCAGCAGTTATCAGGGGGCGACCACCTATGGCTACACCTTC. It encodes CASSYQGATTYGYTF.

The chain joins TRBV28 to TRBJ2-7; 7 nucleotides agree with TRBD1. The CDR3 consists of 13 residues. Per the germline V gene, CDR1 is MDHEN and CDR2 is SYDVKM. V trimming: 6 bases; J trimming: 7 bases; junction bases outside the gene matches: 9. This CDR3 is CASSVTGPGEQYF. CDR3 nucleotide sequence: TGTGCCAGCAGCGTGACAGGGCCGGGTGAGCAGTACTTC.

This clone turned up a few times. The chain couples TRBV6-5 to TRBJ1-1; perhaps TRBD1 as D (5 bases). The germline gives CDR1 MNHEY, CDR2 SVGAGI. V was pared by 6 bases and J by 5 bases, with 10 bases between. The CDR3 runs 12 residues. The chain's CDR3 is CASRRGRTEAFF. The CDR3 nucleotides are TGTGCCAGCAGGAGGGGCAGAACTGAAGCTTTCTTT.

This clone has a single count. The J gene is TRBJ1-2, the V gene TRBV19; TRBD1 matches at 10 bases. The CDR3 extends over 15 amino acids. V dropped 4 bases and J dropped 3; count of bases not matched to a gene: 5. Germline V gene data show CDR1 as LNHDA and CDR2 as SQIVND (reference sequence). The CDR3 region has the DNA TGTGCCAGTAGTAGACAGGGGGCGTTTGACTATGGCTACACCTTC. Translation gives CASSRQGAFDYGYTF.